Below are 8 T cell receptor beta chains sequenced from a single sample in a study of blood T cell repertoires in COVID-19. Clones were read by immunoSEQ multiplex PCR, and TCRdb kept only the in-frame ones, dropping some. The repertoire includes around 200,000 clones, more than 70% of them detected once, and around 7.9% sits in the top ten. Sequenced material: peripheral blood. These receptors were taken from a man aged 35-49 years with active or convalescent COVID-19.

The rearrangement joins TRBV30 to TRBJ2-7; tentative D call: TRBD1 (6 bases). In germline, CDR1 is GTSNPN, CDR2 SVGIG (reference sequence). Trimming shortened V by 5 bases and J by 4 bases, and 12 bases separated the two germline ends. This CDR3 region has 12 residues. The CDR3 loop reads CAWHTGKYEQYF. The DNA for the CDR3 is TGTGCCTGGCATACAGGGAAATACGAGCAGTACTTC.

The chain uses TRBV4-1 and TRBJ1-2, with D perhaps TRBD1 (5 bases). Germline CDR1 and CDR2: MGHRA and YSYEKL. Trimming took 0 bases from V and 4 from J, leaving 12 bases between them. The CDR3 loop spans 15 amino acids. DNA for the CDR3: TGCGCCAGCAGCCAAGAAGGACATCTGGTCTATGGCTACACCTTC. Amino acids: CASSQEGHLVYGYTF.

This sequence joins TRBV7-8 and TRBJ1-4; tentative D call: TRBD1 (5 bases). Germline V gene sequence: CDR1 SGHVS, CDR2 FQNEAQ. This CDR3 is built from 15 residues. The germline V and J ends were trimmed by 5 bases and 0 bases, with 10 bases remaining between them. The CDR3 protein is CASSRTTATNEKLFF. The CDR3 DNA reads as TGTGCCAGCAGCCGAACGACAGCAACTAATGAAAAACTGTTTTTT.

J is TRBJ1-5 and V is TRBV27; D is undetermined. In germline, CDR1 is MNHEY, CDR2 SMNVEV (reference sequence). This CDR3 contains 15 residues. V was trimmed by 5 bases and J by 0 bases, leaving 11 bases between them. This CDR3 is CASSQQSNSNQPQHF. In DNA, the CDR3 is TGTGCCAGCAGTCAACAGAGCAATAGCAATCAGCCCCAGCATTTT.

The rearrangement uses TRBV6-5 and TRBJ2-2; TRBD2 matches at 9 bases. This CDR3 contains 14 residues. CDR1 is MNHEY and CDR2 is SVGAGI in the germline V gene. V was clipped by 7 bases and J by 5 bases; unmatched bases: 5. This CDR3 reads CASTGLAWTGELFF. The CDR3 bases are TGTGCCAGCACCGGACTAGCGTGGACCGGGGAGCTGTTTTTT.

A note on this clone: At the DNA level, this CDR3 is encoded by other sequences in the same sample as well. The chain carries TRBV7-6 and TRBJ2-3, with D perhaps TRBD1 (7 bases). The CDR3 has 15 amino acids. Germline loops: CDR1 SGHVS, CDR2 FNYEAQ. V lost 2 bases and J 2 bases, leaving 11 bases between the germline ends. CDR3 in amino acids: CASSLSGGFTDTQYF. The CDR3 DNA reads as TGTGCCAGCAGCTTATCAGGGGGGTTCACAGATACGCAGTATTTT.

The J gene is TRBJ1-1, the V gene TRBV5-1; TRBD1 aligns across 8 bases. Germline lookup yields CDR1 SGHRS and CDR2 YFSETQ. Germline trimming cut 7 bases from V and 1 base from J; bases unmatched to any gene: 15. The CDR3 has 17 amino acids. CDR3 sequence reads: CASAERAQGAGNTEAFF. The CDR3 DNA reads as TGCGCCAGCGCGGAGAGGGCGCAGGGGGCGGGGAACACTGAAGCTTTCTTT.

The CDR3 DNA reads TGTGCCAGCTCACGGGACACCGCCCTGAGCACAGATACGCAGTATTTT. Protein sequence: CASSRDTALSTDTQYF. The chain joins TRBV18 to TRBJ2-3; D is perhaps TRBD1 (6 bases). The CDR3 consists of 16 residues. V lost 4 bases, J lost 0 bases, and 14 bases lay in between. CDR1 is KGHSH and CDR2 is LQKENI in the germline V gene.